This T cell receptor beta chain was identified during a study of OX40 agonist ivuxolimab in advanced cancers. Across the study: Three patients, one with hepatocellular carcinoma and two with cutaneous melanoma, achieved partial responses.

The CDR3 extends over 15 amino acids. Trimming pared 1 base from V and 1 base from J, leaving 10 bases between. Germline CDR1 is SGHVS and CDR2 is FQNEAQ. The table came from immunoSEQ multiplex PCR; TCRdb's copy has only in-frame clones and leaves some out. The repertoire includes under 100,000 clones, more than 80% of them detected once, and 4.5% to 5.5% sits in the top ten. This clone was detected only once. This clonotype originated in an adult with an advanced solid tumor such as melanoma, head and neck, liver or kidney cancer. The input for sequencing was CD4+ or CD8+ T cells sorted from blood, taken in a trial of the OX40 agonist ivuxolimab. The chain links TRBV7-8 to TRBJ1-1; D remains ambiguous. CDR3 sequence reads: CASSLDAGGNTEAFF. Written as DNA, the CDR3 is TGTGCCAGCAGCTTAGACGCGGGAGGGAACACTGAAGCTTTCTTT.